Below, one T cell receptor (beta chain) is given with its context. V was cut by 1 base and J by 10 bases, with 14 bases left in between. The CDR3 has 15 amino acids. Germline assignment: CDR1 LNHDA and CDR2 SQIVND (reference sequence). The source of the sample is a study of T cell responses to AZD1222 COVID-19 vaccine. Sequencing was performed with immunoSEQ multiplex PCR; in TCRdb, only in-frame clones are kept and a portion is missing. The data show roughly 100,000 clones, roughly 87% seen once. The chain carries TRBV19 and TRBJ1-6; no firm D call. Source: peripheral blood, taken 28 days after the second AZD1222 dose. The origin of this receptor is an adult who received the AZD1222 COVID-19 vaccine. CDR3 region: CASSIVWGSESPLHF. The CDR3 DNA reads as TGTGCCAGTAGTATAGTATGGGGATCGGAGTCACCCCTCCACTTT. The complete variable domain, with remaining parts taken from reference TRBV19 and TRBJ1-6, reads DGGITQSPKYLFRKEGQNVTLSCEQNLNHDAMYWYRQDPGQGLRLIYYSQIVNDFQKGDIAEGYSVSREKKESFPLTVTSAQKNPTAFYLCASSIVWGSESPLHFGNGTRLTVT.